These 3 T cell receptor beta chains came from one sample sequenced in a study of post-analysis software for immune sequencing data. Whole-study results and caveats: Roughly 5 TRBV segments occurring more often in patients than controls included TRBV5-6, TRBV5-1 and TRBV20-1.

Prepared TCR beta cDNA libraries contained unique molecular identifiers. TCRdb redid the calling of the PCR reads with MiXCR, one entry per CDR3 protein. The table shows a few hundred thousand distinct CDR3 sequences, with less than 35% occurring only once. Antigens for these TCRs are unknown. Material for sequencing was blood. These receptors came from a girl between 5 and 17 years old with multiple sclerosis.

This clonotype has just a few counts. This sequence joins TRBV28 and TRBJ2-1; 8 nucleotides match TRBD2. The J segment lost 5 bases and the V segment lost 5 bases, leaving 5 bases of the junction unmatched. The CDR3 consists of 14 residues. Germline V lookup: CDR1 MDHEN, CDR2 SYDVKM. The CDR3 protein is CASSPRGEHNEQFF. In DNA form, the CDR3 reads TGTGCCAGCAGTCCGCGGGGGGAACACAATGAGCAGTTCTTC.

This sequence joins TRBV6-2 or TRBV6-3 and TRBJ1-5, with 10 bases lining up with TRBD1. Trimming at V came to 3 bases and at J to 4 bases, leaving 6 bases not matched to a gene. The germline CDR1 and CDR2 sequences are MNHEY and SVGEGT. CDR3 length: 16 amino acids. CDR3 amino acids: CASSYDRGLGNQPQHF. The CDR3 nucleotides read TGTGCCAGCAGTTATGACAGGGGGCTTGGTAATCAGCCCCAGCATTTT.

The chain employs TRBV11-2 and TRBJ2-1; 11 bases line up with TRBD1. This CDR3 is built from 16 residues. V was pared by 0 bases and J by 13 bases, with 11 bases of the junction left unmatched. In germline, CDR1 is SGHAT, CDR2 FQNNGV. The CDR3 spells CASSLEGQGAWETQFF. The CDR3 region has the DNA TGTGCCAGCAGCTTAGAAGGACAGGGGGCTTGGGAGACCCAGTTCTTC.